This T cell receptor (beta chain) emerged from a study of cytomegalovirus exposure and HLA in healthy donors. Study at large: From HLA-typed donors, an early data release held around 85 million unique TCRs. Of several hundred genotyped donors, more than 65% grouped in the Caucasian-associated ancestry cluster. Study-wide results and limits: Later examination showed HLA-associated TCR beta chains had greater clonal expansion than equally common others. In vitro work confirmed that a few CMV-associated chains recognize CMV antigens.

Primers for the PCR totalled 60 Vbeta and 13 Jbeta. The data were produced by immunoSEQ multiplex PCR, yet TCRdb's version contains in-frame clones alone and is incomplete. The sample contains some 85,000 clones, roughly 80% of which appear only once. A word on this clone: Its antigen remains unidentified.

The junction had 5 bases not matched to a gene; V was cut back by 0 bases and J by 6 bases. This CDR3 contains 16 residues. Germline CDR1 reads SGHNT; CDR2 reads YYREEE (reference sequence). The V call is TRBV5-4, the J call TRBJ2-2; 10 bases map to TRBD1. The clonotype comes from a woman between 35 and 50 years old in good health and CMV-seropositive. The sample taken for sequencing was PBMCs. CDR3 protein: CASSLADRGFPGELFF. The CDR3 region has the DNA TGTGCCAGCAGCTTGGCGGACAGGGGGTTCCCCGGGGAGCTGTTTTTT. The full variable domain, rest sourced from reference TRBV5-4 and TRBJ2-2, is ETGVTQSPTHLIKTRGQQVTLRCSSQSGHNTVSWYQQALGQGPQFIFQYYREEENGRGNFPPRFSGLQFPNYSSELNVNALELDDSALYLCASSLADRGFPGELFFGEGSRLTVL.